These 31 T cell receptor beta chains were all obtained from the same sample, sequenced in a study of cytomegalovirus exposure and HLA in healthy donors. Use of 60 Vbeta and 13 Jbeta primers characterized the PCR. Assay used: immunoSEQ multiplex PCR; TCRdb lists only in-frame clones, some missing. In the table there are about 86,000 clones, about 76% of which are singletons. The sequencing input was PBMCs. The receptors were sampled from a middle-aged woman in good health and CMV-seropositive.

The chain links TRBV30 to TRBJ2-2; no definite D call. Germline CDR1 is GTSNPN and CDR2 is SVGIG (reference sequence). V shed 7 bases and J shed 6 bases, with 18 bases lying between them. This CDR3 has 14 residues. CDR3 residues: CASRQAAGPGELFF. The CDR3 DNA follows: TGTGCCTCCCGGCAGGCCGCAGGTCCCGGGGAGCTGTTTTTT.

The CDR3 region has the DNA TGTGCCAGCAGTGGAGGGACCGCAGGGGAAACCTTTAACTATGGCTACACCTTC. This codes for CASSGGTAGETFNYGYTF. The rearrangement links TRBV6-1 to TRBJ1-2; D may be TRBD1 (6 bases). V lost 4 bases to trimming and J lost 1 base, with 22 bases between them. The CDR3 loop spans 18 amino acids. Germline CDR1 reads MNHNS; CDR2 reads SASEGT.

As to this clone: One end of the junction does not line up with germline, which may come from a read error. The genes are TRBV5-1 and TRBJ2-3; 12 bases are shared with TRBD2. This CDR3 is 16 amino acids long. CDR1 is SGHRS and CDR2 is YFSETQ in the germline V gene. The CDR3 bases are TGCGCCAGCAGCCCCGTGACTAGCGGGAGTGCAGATACACAGTATTTT. As protein: CASSPVTSGSADTQYF.

The chain links TRBV9 to TRBJ2-2; TRBD2 matches at 7 bases. The CDR3 runs to 16 residues. Trimming removed 2 bases from V and 0 bases from J; junction bases left unmatched: 4. The germline CDR1 and CDR2 sequences are SGDLS and YYNGEE. The CDR3 region has the DNA TGTGCCAGCAGCGTTAGCGGGTCTGCGAACACCGGGGAGCTGTTTTTT. Translated: CASSVSGSANTGELFF. Full variable domain (outside the CDR3, taken from reference TRBV9 and TRBJ2-2): DSGVTQTPKHLITATGQRVTLRCSPRSGDLSVYWYQQSLDQGLQFLIQYYNGEERAKGNILERFSAQQFPDLHSELNLSSLELGDSALYFCASSVSGSANTGELFFGEGSRLTVL.

The rearrangement links TRBV29-1 to TRBJ2-1, with 11 bases lining up with TRBD2. Per germline, CDR1 SQVTM and CDR2 ANQGSEA. V lost 4 bases to trimming and J lost 5 bases; unmatched junction nucleotides: 7. The CDR3 sequence is 15 residues long. CDR3 sequence (DNA): TGCAGCGTTGGGGGGGCTAGCGGGAGGAACAATGAGCAGTTCTTC. Protein: CSVGGASGRNNEQFF.

CDR3 nucleotides: TGTGCCAGCAGCGTAGTGGCATATGGCTACACCTTC. This translates into CASSVVAYGYTF. The chain links TRBV9 to TRBJ1-2; no clear D. V was cut by 0 bases and J by 5 bases, with 5 bases left in between. This CDR3 has 12 residues. Germline V gene lookup returns CDR1 SGDLS and CDR2 YYNGEE. The full variable domain, its missing parts supplied by reference TRBV9 and TRBJ1-2, is DSGVTQTPKHLITATGQRVTLRCSPRSGDLSVYWYQQSLDQGLQFLIQYYNGEERAKGNILERFSAQQFPDLHSELNLSSLELGDSALYFCASSVVAYGYTFGSGTRLTVV.

The CDR3 coding sequence is TGTGCCAGCAGCTTAACGCGCGGGAGCCCCGGGGAGCTGTTTTTT. Amino acids: CASSLTRGSPGELFF. The V and J genes are TRBV11-2 and TRBJ2-2, with TRBD2 identical over 7 bases. The trim removed 2 bases at V and 6 bases at J, leaving 6 bases unmatched. Germline V gene sequence: CDR1 SGHAT, CDR2 FQNNGV. This CDR3 comprises 15 residues.

V is TRBV29-1 and J is TRBJ2-1; 9 bases are shared with TRBD2. V gave up 4 bases and J gave up 10 bases; unmatched junction bases: 5. This CDR3 has 12 amino acids. CDR1 is SQVTM, CDR2 ANQGSEA, per germline. CDR3 sequence reads: CSVALAGVEQFF. The CDR3 DNA is TGCAGCGTTGCCTTAGCGGGAGTAGAGCAGTTCTTC.

The chain uses TRBV4-1 and TRBJ1-1, with D perhaps matching TRBD1 (5 bases). Per the germline V gene, CDR1 is MGHRA and CDR2 is YSYEKL. This CDR3 has 11 amino acids. Deletions cut 0 bases from V and 11 bases from J, with 7 bases between. In DNA form, the CDR3 reads TGCGCCAGCAGCCAAGAAGGGGATGCTTTCTTT. Its protein product is CASSQEGDAFF.

This clone came up a few times. The CDR3 protein is CASSILPGLNEQYF. Here the CDR3 DNA reads TGCGCCAGCAGCATATTACCCGGACTGAACGAGCAGTACTTC. The chain links TRBV5-1 to TRBJ2-7; D may be TRBD2 (5 bases). The germline V gene encodes CDR1 SGHRS and CDR2 YFSETQ. This CDR3 region has 14 residues. The V end lost 4 bases, the J end lost 5 bases, and 16 bases lay between the germline ends.

The chain links TRBV15 to TRBJ2-5, with TRBD2 identical over 8 bases. The germline CDR1 and CDR2 sequences are LNHNV and YYDKDF (reference sequence). V gave up 3 bases and J gave up 6 bases; unmatched junction bases: 18. The CDR3 length is 18 residues. CDR3 in DNA: TGTGCCACCAGCAGGGGTGGGGTATGGGGACTAGAGGCCCAGACCCAGTACTTC. Translating it yields CATSRGGVWGLEAQTQYF.

There are a few counts of this clone. The chain is built from TRBV5-1 and TRBJ1-6; 8 bases line up with TRBD1. This CDR3 contains 14 residues. CDR1 is SGHRS and CDR2 is YFSETQ in the germline V gene. Germline trimming cut 4 bases from V and 10 bases from J; bases unmatched to any gene: 7. The CDR3 nucleotides are TGCGCCAGCAGCCTGGACAGGGTGGACTCACCCCTCCACTTT. This translates into CASSLDRVDSPLHF.

The DNA of the CDR3 is TGTGCCAGCAACTCAGGGGGCCTACCCTACGAGCAGTACTTC. Translated: CASNSGGLPYEQYF. The gene calls are TRBV6-5 and TRBJ2-7; 8 bases align to TRBD1. This CDR3 region has 14 residues. CDR1 is MNHEY, CDR2 SVGAGI, per germline. J was trimmed by 2 bases and V by 7 bases; bases with no gene match: 7.

The chain employs TRBV6-5 and TRBJ1-1; D unclear. V was trimmed by 3 bases and J by 3 bases, leaving 11 bases between them. The germline V gene encodes CDR1 MNHEY and CDR2 SVGAGI. This CDR3 region has 14 residues. The DNA for the CDR3 is TGTGCCAGCAGTTATGGTAGTCTGGACACTGAAGCTTTCTTT. The encoded protein is CASSYGSLDTEAFF.

The CDR3 DNA is TGTGCCAGCAGCACAGGGGAATCAGGCTATGGCTACACCTTC. The encoded protein is CASSTGESGYGYTF. The rearrangement links TRBV6-5 to TRBJ1-2, with 7 bases that match TRBD1. The CDR3 spans 14 residues. In germline, CDR1 is MNHEY, CDR2 SVGAGI. The trim removed 6 bases at V and 4 bases at J, leaving 8 bases unmatched.

V gene TRBV5-1 combines with J gene TRBJ1-2; 9 bases line up with TRBD1. V shed 4 bases, J shed 5 bases, and the junction held 3 bases outside the gene matches. Germline V CDR1 and CDR2: SGHRS, YFSETQ. The CDR3 runs 13 residues. The CDR3 sequence: CASSPGQGYGYTF. CDR3 nucleotide sequence: TGCGCCAGCAGCCCCGGACAGGGGTATGGCTACACCTTC.

This clone was found a few times. The chain couples TRBV5-6 to TRBJ2-7; 12 bases fit TRBD1. The V and J ends lost 1 base and 0 bases, in that order; junction bases with no gene match: 8. The CDR3 loop spans 18 amino acids. CDR1 and CDR2 (germline): SGHDT, YYEEEE. The CDR3 protein is CASSLTGQGAIPSYEQYF. The CDR3 nucleotides read TGTGCCAGCAGCTTGACGGGACAGGGGGCCATCCCCTCCTACGAGCAGTACTTC.

This clone was detected once. The J gene is TRBJ1-1, the V gene TRBV2; D is unresolved. The V end was cut by 6 bases, the J end by 7 bases, with 9 bases between. Per the germline V gene, CDR1 is SNHLY and CDR2 is FYNNEI. This CDR3 has 11 residues. In DNA, the CDR3 is TGTGCCAGCAGATTTGAGCTTGAAGCTTTCTTT. Encoded protein: CASRFELEAFF.

V usage is TRBV5-1 and J usage is TRBJ2-7; 7 bases align to TRBD1. With 7 bases clipped from V and 2 bases from J, the junction kept 3 bases outside the gene matches. The CDR3 totals 12 residues. Germline V gives CDR1 SGHRS, CDR2 YFSETQ. The CDR3: CASQGEPYEQYF. The CDR3 region has the DNA TGCGCCAGCCAGGGGGAGCCCTACGAGCAGTACTTC.

The chain recombines TRBV27 with TRBJ2-3; D remains ambiguous. This CDR3 comprises 12 residues. Deletions cut 6 bases from V and 11 bases from J, with 15 bases between. Germline lookup yields CDR1 MNHEY and CDR2 SMNVEV (reference sequence). The CDR3 DNA reads as TGTGCCAGCAGCAATATACCCGGGTGGCAGTATTTT. Protein sequence: CASSNIPGWQYF.

The chain carries TRBV6-5 and TRBJ1-2; TRBD1 matches at 7 bases. After removal of 4 bases from V and 4 bases from J, the junction contained 6 bases not matched to a gene. CDR1 is MNHEY, CDR2 SVGAGI, per germline. The CDR3 extends over 14 amino acids. Written as DNA, the CDR3 is TGTGCCAGCAGTTCCAGAGGGGGCGGCTATGGCTACACCTTC. Its translation: CASSSRGGGYGYTF.

As concerns this clone: The junction does not match germline at one end; this may be a read error. Other nucleotide sequences from this sample produce the same CDR3. V usage is TRBV7-9 and J usage is TRBJ2-7; possibly TRBD2 for D (6 bases). Per the germline V gene, CDR1 is SEHNR and CDR2 is FQNEAQ (reference sequence). The CDR3 runs to 16 residues. CDR3 nucleotides: TGCGCCAGCAGCCCCCCACGGAGGGAACCCATCTACGAGCAGTACTTC. As protein: CASSPPRREPIYEQYF.

This chain uses TRBV6-6 with TRBJ1-5, with TRBD1 as a possible D gene (5 bases). V gave up 5 bases and J gave up 3 bases, with 11 bases separating them. CDR3 length: 14 amino acids. CDR1 and CDR2 from the germline V gene are MNHNY and SVGAGI (reference sequence). The CDR3 nucleotides are TGTGCCAGCAGTACCCGACAGAACAATCAGCCCCAGCATTTT. Protein: CASSTRQNNQPQHF.

V is TRBV19 and J is TRBJ2-7, with 9 bases lining up with TRBD1. The germline V gene encodes CDR1 LNHDA and CDR2 SQIVND (reference sequence). This CDR3 region has 15 residues. The V segment lost 5 bases and the J segment 3 bases; nucleotides outside the gene matches: 8. In DNA form, the CDR3 reads TGTGCCAGTAGTTCACCCGGGACAGGGTTCTACGAGCAGTACTTC. The encoded protein is CASSSPGTGFYEQYF.

CDR3 nucleotides: TGTGCCTGGAGTAAACAGGGGTTTGAAGCTTTCTTT. Protein: CAWSKQGFEAFF. J is TRBJ1-1 and V is TRBV30; 7 bases fit TRBD1. The CDR3 contains 12 residues. J was trimmed by 7 bases and V by 2 bases; bases with no gene match: 4. Per the germline V gene, CDR1 is GTSNPN and CDR2 is SVGIG (reference sequence).

This chain uses TRBV25-1 with TRBJ2-3; D is uncertain. Germline loops: CDR1 MGHDK, CDR2 SYGVNS. This CDR3 is 15 amino acids long. Trimming left V 1 base short and J 2 bases short, with 10 bases between. The DNA for the CDR3 is TGTGCCAGCAGTGAATCCCCGCAGGCCACAGATACGCAGTATTTT. Translating it yields CASSESPQATDTQYF.

The chain links TRBV7-2 to TRBJ2-7, with TRBD2 matching 15 bases. CDR1 is SGHTA, CDR2 FQGNSA, per germline. Losses at the gene ends were 2 bases for V and 5 bases for J; bases not matched to a gene: 4. The CDR3 runs 16 residues. CDR3 sequence (DNA): TGTGCCAGCAGCTTATTCGGACTAGCGGGAGGGGACGAGCAGTACTTC. Translating it yields CASSLFGLAGGDEQYF.

The chain employs TRBV5-1 and TRBJ2-2, with 8 bases lining up with TRBD2. CDR3 length: 16 amino acids. Germline-derived CDR1 and CDR2 are SGHRS and YFSETQ. V shed 4 bases and J 7 bases; nucleotides not matched to a gene: 12. The CDR3: CASSPRGGGQDGELFF. The DNA for the CDR3 is TGCGCCAGCAGCCCACGTGGCGGGGGGCAGGACGGGGAGCTGTTTTTT.

V and J are TRBV7-9 and TRBJ2-7; the D is unclear. The CDR3 length is 12 residues. Germline values: CDR1 SEHNR, CDR2 FQNEAQ (reference sequence). V lost 4 bases and J 3 bases, leaving 7 bases between the germline ends. This CDR3 is CASSSPYYEQYF. In nucleotides, the CDR3 is TGTGCCAGCAGCTCCCCTTACTACGAGCAGTACTTC.

The V and J genes are TRBV7-9 and TRBJ1-6; D ambiguous. The CDR3 loop spans 19 amino acids. V lost 0 bases to trimming and J lost 0 bases, with 15 bases between them. Germline CDR1 is SEHNR and CDR2 is FQNEAQ (reference sequence). CDR3 sequence: CASSLARGSLSSYNSPLHF. CDR3 sequence (DNA): TGTGCCAGCAGCTTAGCTCGCGGTTCTTTGAGCTCCTATAATTCACCCCTCCACTTT. Full variable domain (missing parts from reference TRBV7-9 and TRBJ1-6): DTGVSQNPRHKITKRGQNVTFRCDPISEHNRLYWYRQTLGQGPEFLTYFQNEAQLEKSRLLSDRFSAERPKGSFSTLEIQRTEQGDSAMYLCASSLARGSLSSYNSPLHFGNGTRLTVT.

The chain is built from TRBV11-1 and TRBJ2-7; D perhaps matches TRBD2 (6 bases). Between the trimmed V and J ends, which lost 5 bases and 2 bases, there was a span of 7 bases. Germline V gene sequence: CDR1 SGHAT, CDR2 FQDESV (reference sequence). CDR3 length: 12 amino acids. Written as DNA, the CDR3 is TGTGCCAGCAGCCGCGGGACCTACGAGCAGTACTTC. This gives the protein CASSRGTYEQYF.